Shown below are 8 T cell receptor beta chains from a single sample sequenced in a study of control samples from healthy donors and cancer patients. Clones were read by immunoSEQ multiplex PCR, and TCRdb kept only the in-frame ones, dropping some. The sample consists of roughly 120,000 clones, about 93% of them appearing once. The sequenced material came from PBMCs. The source of these receptors is a middle-aged man with head and neck cancer.

The chain carries TRBV19 and TRBJ2-2; the D gene is possibly TRBD1 (6 bases). Germline V gene sequence: CDR1 LNHDA, CDR2 SQIVND (reference sequence). Deletions cut 8 bases from V and 8 bases from J, with 18 bases between. This CDR3 comprises 14 residues. CDR3 in DNA: TGTGCCAGTGAGGGGGACAATTATTCAGGGGAGCTGTTTTTT. It codes for CASEGDNYSGELFF.

The chain couples TRBV6-6 to TRBJ2-2; 12 nucleotides agree with TRBD1. CDR3 size: 14 residues. The V and J ends lost 6 bases and 6 bases, in that order; junction bases with no gene match: 2. Germline V gene lookup returns CDR1 MNHNY and CDR2 SVGAGI (reference sequence). CDR3 coding DNA: TGTGCCAGCAGCGGGACAGGGGGCCCCGGGGAGCTGTTTTTT. Amino acid sequence: CASSGTGGPGELFF.

This chain links TRBV7-6 with TRBJ2-3; 13 positions match TRBD2. The CDR3 is made up of 15 amino acids. V lost 3 bases and J lost 6; bases outside the gene matches: 3. Looked up from germline, CDR1 is SGHVS and CDR2 is FNYEAQ. This CDR3 reads CASSFTSGGVDTQYF. The CDR3 coding sequence is TGTGCCAGCAGCTTCACTAGCGGGGGGGTTGATACGCAGTATTTT.

This clone was found a few times. The DNA of the CDR3 is TGTGCCAGCAGTCTCACAGGGAAGGGCTTAACTAATGAAAAACTGTTTTTT. It yields the protein CASSLTGKGLTNEKLFF. This chain links TRBV28 with TRBJ1-4; possibly TRBD1 for D (6 bases). Germline V gene lookup returns CDR1 MDHEN and CDR2 SYDVKM. V was shortened by 5 bases and J by 1 base, with 17 bases between the two germline ends. The CDR3 length is 17 residues.

This rearrangement joins TRBV4-1 to TRBJ1-1, with TRBD1 as a possible D gene (5 bases). Germline-derived CDR1 and CDR2 are MGHRA and YSYEKL. The germline V and J ends were trimmed by 4 bases and 0 bases, with 9 bases remaining between them. CDR3 size: 14 residues. The chain's CDR3 is CASSRGILNTEAFF. CDR3 sequence (DNA): TGCGCCAGCAGCCGGGGGATCTTGAACACTGAAGCTTTCTTT.

This rearrangement joins TRBV7-9 to TRBJ1-1, with 9 bases fitting TRBD1. Germline V lookup: CDR1 SEHNR, CDR2 FQNEAQ (reference sequence). With 5 bases clipped from V and 10 bases from J, the junction kept 2 bases outside the gene matches. The CDR3 consists of 11 residues. The CDR3 coding sequence is TGTGCCAGCAGCCGGGGACAGGGAGCTTTCTTT. This codes for CASSRGQGAFF.

The chain carries TRBV11-3 and TRBJ2-3; 9 nucleotides match TRBD1. After removal of 4 bases from V and 4 bases from J, the junction contained 3 bases not matched to a gene. The CDR3 is 14 amino acids. Germline CDR1 and CDR2: SGHNT and YENEEA. As DNA, the CDR3 is TGTGCCAGCAGCTGGGACAGGGCCGCAGATACGCAGTATTTT. Its protein product is CASSWDRAADTQYF.

The V gene is TRBV6-5, the J gene TRBJ1-3; D might be TRBD1 (6 bases). The CDR3 covers 13 residues. V was clipped by 7 bases and J by 2 bases, with 9 bases between them. Germline assignment: CDR1 MNHEY and CDR2 SVGAGI. The CDR3 bases are TGTGCCAGCAAGGGGGGCCCTGGAAACACCATATATTTT. Its protein is CASKGGPGNTIYF.